The sample holds many counts of the clone carrying this T cell receptor (beta chain). Its antigen is unknown. The source of the sample is a study of T cell repertoires in cytomegalovirus infection. Study outcomes and limitations: The ex vivo response was dominated by HLA-C-restricted CMV-specific TCR beta clonotypes.

TCRdb itself ran the reads through MiXCR, one entry per CDR3 protein. This table holds more than 150,000 distinct CDR3 sequences, around 20% found once. The ends lost 2 bases at V and 4 bases at J; junction bases unmatched: 8. CDR1 is SGHTA, CDR2 FQGNSA, per germline. The CDR3 is made up of 16 amino acids. The source material was PBMCs. This sequence was found in a human donor in good health (CMV status not recorded). Some clones in this sample may be carry-over from other donors' samples. The rearrangement links TRBV7-2 to TRBJ2-3, with 8 bases fitting TRBD2. The CDR3 loop is CASSLYTGGPADTQYF. The CDR3 coding sequence is TGTGCCAGCAGCTTATATACGGGAGGGCCGGCAGATACGCAGTATTTT. The whole variable domain, filled in from reference TRBV7-2 and TRBJ2-3, reads GAGVSQSPSNKVTEKGKDVELRCDPISGHTALYWYRQSLGQGLEFLIYFQGNSAPDKSGLPSDRFSAERTGGSVSTLTIQRTQQEDSAVYLCASSLYTGGPADTQYFGPGTRLTVL.